A selection of T cell receptor beta chains follows, all from one sample in a study of identical twins. One entry per CDR3 protein results from TCRdb running MiXCR on the 5' RACE reads. Here the sample spans roughly 690,000 distinct CDR3 sequences, approximately 6.1% being singletons. The sample taken for sequencing was naive T cells sorted from blood. Every receptor here comes from a man younger than 35 in good health. Both conserved end residues are part of each CDR3. A D gene is named only where the DNA matches it firmly. Expanded clones get a size class; other rows say once, few or many, or leave the size out.

V	J	D	size	CDR3	DNA
TRBV6-5	TRBJ2-7	TRBD2	many	CASSSSGRAEEQYF	TGTGCCAGCAGTTCCAGCGGGAGGGCCGAGGAGCAGTACTTC
TRBV12-3/TRBV12-4	TRBJ1-6	NA	many	CASSFRELTF	TGTGCCAGCAGTTTCCGGGAGCTAACTTTT
TRBV4-2	TRBJ2-7	NA	many	CASSQDSDLSVYEQYF	TGTGCCAGCAGCCAAGATTCGGACCTCAGCGTCTACGAGCAGTACTTC
TRBV12-3/TRBV12-4	TRBJ2-6	NA	few	CASSPSWTEASGANVLTF	TGTGCCAGCAGTCCAAGCTGGACAGAGGCCTCTGGGGCCAACGTCCTGACTTTC
TRBV5-1	TRBJ2-1	TRBD2	few	CASSLGGGGLAGSVEFF	TGCGCCAGCAGCTTGGGAGGCGGCGGGCTAGCGGGATCGGTAGAGTTCTTC
TRBV7-9	TRBJ2-1	NA	NA	CASSRDFEQFF	TGTGCCAGCAGCCGGGACTTTGAGCAGTTCTTC
TRBV4-1	TRBJ2-5	NA	NA	CASSQGGGTETQYF	TGCGCCAGCAGCCAAGGGGGGGGCACAGAGACCCAGTACTTC
TRBV29-1	TRBJ2-7	NA	few	CSVERQGPPYEQYF	TGCAGCGTTGAACGGCAGGGCCCCCCCTACGAGCAGTACTTC
TRBV6-5	TRBJ2-1	TRBD1	NA	CASSYSGQETDEQFF	TGTGCCAGCAGTTACTCCGGACAGGAGACCGATGAGCAGTTCTTC
TRBV7-2	TRBJ1-2	TRBD1	NA	CASSSQGQPYGYTF	TGTGCCAGCAGCTCACAGGGACAGCCCTATGGCTACACCTTC
TRBV5-1	TRBJ2-1	NA	many	CASSLAMGANEQFF	TGCGCCAGCAGCTTGGCCATGGGGGCCAATGAGCAGTTCTTC
TRBV14	TRBJ2-2	NA	many	CASSQEAGNTGELFF	TGTGCCAGCAGCCAAGAGGCGGGGAACACCGGGGAGCTGTTTTTT
TRBV10-2	TRBJ1-5	NA	few	CASSAGRLDGNQPQHF	TGCGCCAGCAGTGCGGGCAGGCTAGACGGCAATCAGCCCCAGCATTTT
TRBV5-1	TRBJ1-4	NA	NA	CASSIRMDEKLFF	TGCGCCAGCAGCATCCGCATGGATGAAAAACTGTTTTTT
TRBV18	TRBJ2-1	TRBD2	few	CASSPRGGGRRHNEQFF	TGTGCCAGCTCACCCAGGGGAGGCGGGAGGCGCCACAATGAGCAGTTCTTC
TRBV7-7	TRBJ2-5	NA	NA	CASSLAPWGRETQYF	TGTGCCAGCAGCTTAGCCCCATGGGGGCGGGAGACCCAGTACTTC
TRBV5-1	TRBJ2-3	NA	many	CASSLAASRDTQYF	TGCGCCAGCAGCTTGGCTGCGTCCAGAGATACGCAGTATTTT
TRBV20-1	TRBJ2-3	NA	many	CSARVEIEAGNLWSTDTQYF	TGCAGTGCTAGAGTGGAGATTGAGGCGGGAAACCTTTGGAGCACAGATACGCAGTATTTT
TRBV29-1	TRBJ2-5	NA	NA	CSVNARAKETQYF	TGCAGCGTTAATGCGCGGGCCAAAGAGACCCAGTACTTC
TRBV5-1	TRBJ1-1	NA	many	CASSSAGGSVEAFF	TGCGCCAGCAGCTCGGCCGGAGGTAGTGTTGAAGCTTTCTTT
TRBV7-7	TRBJ2-2	NA	many	CASSPTGLGGELFF	TGTGCCAGCAGTCCCACAGGGTTGGGCGGGGAGCTGTTTTTT
TRBV5-1	TRBJ1-2	TRBD1	few	CASSVGQGIVGYTF	TGCGCCAGCAGCGTGGGACAGGGTATCGTTGGCTACACCTTC
TRBV12-3/TRBV12-4	TRBJ2-3	TRBD2	many	CASSPGAGGPDTQYF	TGTGCCAGCAGCCCCGGGGCGGGAGGGCCAGATACGCAGTATTTT
TRBV29-1	TRBJ1-5	NA	many	CSVAEQGSNQPQHF	TGCAGCGTTGCTGAACAGGGAAGCAATCAGCCCCAGCATTTT
TRBV27	TRBJ2-1	NA	few	CASSLWGHEQFF	TGTGCCAGCAGTTTGTGGGGGCATGAGCAGTTCTTC
TRBV29-1	TRBJ2-7	NA	many	CSVEGSGSPYEQYF	TGCAGCGTTGAGGGCTCGGGCAGTCCCTACGAGCAGTACTTC
TRBV7-9	TRBJ2-1	NA	few	CASSQTTSSYNEQFF	TGTGCCAGCAGCCAAACAACGAGCTCCTACAATGAGCAGTTCTTC
TRBV29-1	TRBJ2-7	NA	many	CSVAGRLAAEQYF	TGCAGCGTTGCCGGACGGTTGGCTGCCGAGCAGTACTTC
TRBV20-1	TRBJ2-7	TRBD2	NA	CSAKDTSGSPYEQYF	TGCAGTGCAAAAGATACTAGCGGGAGCCCCTACGAGCAGTACTTC
TRBV20-1	TRBJ2-7	NA	NA	CSARDHREIYEQYF	TGCAGTGCTAGGGACCACAGGGAAATCTACGAGCAGTACTTC
TRBV7-8	TRBJ1-1	TRBD1	few	CASSLSQGVSGDTEAFF	TGTGCCAGCAGCTTATCGCAGGGGGTGTCCGGTGACACTGAAGCTTTCTTT
TRBV5-1	TRBJ2-1	NA	NA	CASSLGGVLRKSSYNEQFF	TGCGCCAGCAGCTTGGGCGGGGTCCTCCGGAAAAGCTCCTACAATGAGCAGTTCTTC
TRBV4-2	TRBJ2-5	NA	many	CASSQVESRETQYF	TGTGCCAGCAGCCAAGTAGAGTCGCGAGAGACCCAGTACTTC
TRBV6-2/TRBV6-3	TRBJ1-5	NA	many	CASSTPRAAQHF	TGTGCCAGCAGTACTCCGAGGGCGGCCCAGCATTTT
TRBV12-3/TRBV12-4	TRBJ2-2	NA	many	CASSFGWTGELFF	TGTGCCAGCAGTTTCGGCTGGACCGGGGAGCTGTTTTTT